The 16 T cell receptor beta chains listed next were all sequenced from one sample in a study of graft-versus-host responses after intestinal transplantation (TCRdb year 2021). The intended sense of this specimen's time point label: cells obtained before transplantation from donor or recipient. Which antigens these TCRs recognize remains unknown. Libraries came from the immunoSEQ multiplex PCR assay. The immuneACCESS repertoire file appears here via TCRdb, limited to in-frame rearrangements. These files lack a portion of the clones; in checked studies, under half of the deficit traces to unresolved V genes, and the cause of the others is not known. This sample gives some 86,000 clones in total; under 95% of them show up just once. Of the sample, roughly 5.6% falls within the top ten clones. The material was unstimulated CD8+ T cells sorted from spleen or lymph node cells, obtained before intestinal transplant. The source of these receptors is a human donor who received an intestinal transplant.

This clone was seen a few times. V usage is TRBV27 and J usage is TRBJ2-7; TRBD1 might be the D (6 bases). The CDR3 is 14 amino acids. Trimming shortened V by 5 bases and J by 0 bases, and 11 bases separated the two germline ends. Germline V CDR1 and CDR2: MNHEY, SMNVEV (reference sequence). CDR3 protein: CASSEGDTSYEQYF. CDR3 DNA: TGTGCCAGCAGTGAAGGGGACACCTCCTACGAGCAGTACTTC.

The V gene is TRBV7-3, the J gene TRBJ2-3; no firm D call. The germline V gene has CDR1 SGHTA and CDR2 FQGTGA. The CDR3 spans 13 residues. The V and J ends lost 1 base and 2 bases respectively, with 4 bases between them. CDR3 coding DNA: TGTGCCAGCAGCTTAAACCCCACAGATACGCAGTATTTT. It codes for CASSLNPTDTQYF.

This chain links TRBV4-2 with TRBJ2-5; 11 bases fit TRBD1. Germline V gives CDR1 LGHNA, CDR2 YNFKEQ. CDR3 length: 16 residues. With 2 bases clipped from V and 4 bases from J, the junction kept 6 bases outside the gene matches. The DNA for the CDR3 is TGTGCCAGCAGCCAAAATACCGGGACAGGGGGAGAGACCCAGTACTTC. Protein sequence: CASSQNTGTGGETQYF.

The chain combines TRBV28 with TRBJ2-7; D ambiguous. CDR3 size: 14 residues. Germline V gene sequence: CDR1 MDHEN, CDR2 SYDVKM. V was shortened by 7 bases and J by 2 bases, with 15 bases between the two germline ends. The chain's CDR3 is CASTPARPPYEQYF. The CDR3 bases are TGTGCCAGCACCCCCGCCCGGCCCCCCTACGAGCAGTACTTC.

This chain connects TRBV14 to TRBJ2-5; D ambiguous. The end of the DNA fits TRBJ2-7 better, so the J call may be wrong. In germline, CDR1 is SGHDN, CDR2 FVKESK. There are 13 residues in the CDR3. Here the CDR3 reads CASSQDIFYEQYF. The CDR3 nucleotides read TGTGCCAGCAGCCAAGACATATTCTACGAGCAGTACTTC.

The chain uses TRBV2 and TRBJ2-7, with TRBD2 matching over 12 bases. The CDR3 runs 16 residues. Looked up from germline, CDR1 is SNHLY and CDR2 is FYNNEI. Trimming took 7 bases from V and 2 from J; bases not matched to a gene: 9. The CDR3 DNA reads TGTGCCAGCAAGTCACTAGCGGGAGGAGGCACCTACGAGCAGTACTTC. It encodes CASKSLAGGGTYEQYF.

J is TRBJ2-1 and V is TRBV11-2; possible D gene TRBD2, 6 bases. This CDR3 contains 17 residues. The germline V gene has CDR1 SGHAT and CDR2 FQNNGV. V shed 1 base and J shed 0 bases, with 13 bases lying between them. This chain's CDR3 is CASSLARDSPSYNEQFF. The CDR3 bases are TGTGCCAGCAGCTTAGCTCGGGACTCACCCTCCTACAATGAGCAGTTCTTC.

The chain has TRBV28 and TRBJ2-7; 9 bases match TRBD2. This CDR3 region has 17 residues. CDR1 MDHEN and CDR2 SYDVKM come from the germline V gene. The J segment lost 2 bases and the V segment lost 7 bases, leaving 15 bases of the junction unmatched. CDR3 sequence reads: CASIKREAIRKAYEQYF. The CDR3 DNA is TGTGCCAGCATAAAGCGGGAGGCTATACGGAAAGCCTACGAGCAGTACTTC.

This chain uses TRBV2 with TRBJ1-1; no clear D. Trimming pared 0 bases from V and 4 bases from J, leaving 9 bases between. The CDR3 extends over 14 amino acids. Germline V gene lookup returns CDR1 SNHLY and CDR2 FYNNEI. The CDR3 nucleotides are TGTGCCAGCAGTGAAGCGTATATAGCCACTGAAGCTTTCTTT. Its protein product is CASSEAYIATEAFF.

The chain recombines TRBV5-6 with TRBJ2-1; D not certain. Germline V gene lookup returns CDR1 SGHDT and CDR2 YYEEEE. Trimming took 2 bases from V and 8 from J, leaving 8 bases between them. CDR3 length: 12 amino acids. The CDR3: CASSLNLDEQFF. Written as DNA, the CDR3 is TGTGCCAGCAGCTTAAATTTGGATGAGCAGTTCTTC.

The rearrangement uses TRBV15 and TRBJ2-7, with a tentative D call TRBD1 (5 bases). The CDR3 runs to 13 residues. Germline V CDR1 and CDR2: LNHNV, YYDKDF (reference sequence). With 4 bases removed from V and 4 bases from J, the gap between germline ends came to 11 bases. The CDR3, as DNA: TGTGCCACCAGCACCGACAGAACGTACGAGCAGTACTTC. Protein product: CATSTDRTYEQYF.

The CDR3 sequence is CASSSGTATYEQYF. As DNA, the CDR3 is TGTGCCAGCAGTTCCGGGACAGCTACCTACGAGCAGTACTTC. The rearrangement links TRBV6-5 to TRBJ2-7, with TRBD1 identical over 7 bases. The CDR3 length is 14 residues. The J segment lost 2 bases and the V segment lost 4 bases, leaving 5 bases of the junction unmatched. The germline V gene encodes CDR1 MNHEY and CDR2 SVGAGI.

CDR3 in amino acids: CASSLVSGQNTEAFF. The CDR3 coding sequence is TGTGCCAGCAGCTTAGTTTCCGGACAGAACACTGAAGCTTTCTTT. The rearrangement links TRBV13 to TRBJ1-1; maybe TRBD1 (5 bases). Trimming removed 1 base from V and 1 base from J, with 10 bases in between. The germline V gene encodes CDR1 PRHDT and CDR2 FYEKMQ (reference sequence). This CDR3 is 15 amino acids long.

The chain couples TRBV7-9 to TRBJ1-1; a possible D gene is TRBD1 (5 bases). The CDR3 has 15 residues. Trimming took 5 bases from V and 1 from J, leaving 14 bases between them. The germline V gene encodes CDR1 SEHNR and CDR2 FQNEAQ (reference sequence). The CDR3 nucleotides read TGTGCCAGCAGCCCAAAGACAGCGACGAACACTGAAGCTTTCTTT. Amino acid sequence: CASSPKTATNTEAFF.

The chain joins TRBV14 to TRBJ1-4; D uncertain. The CDR3 runs 19 residues. Germline CDR1 and CDR2: SGHDN and FVKESK. Trimming took off 4 bases at V and 0 bases at J, with 21 bases between the two ends. The chain's CDR3 is CASSLEGGHKIATNEKLFF. Written as DNA, the CDR3 is TGTGCCAGCAGCCTCGAAGGTGGGCACAAAATTGCAACTAATGAAAAACTGTTTTTT. Variable domain in full (rest from reference TRBV14 and TRBJ1-4): EAGVTQFPSHSVIEKGQTVTLRCDPISGHDNLYWYRRVMGKEIKFLLHFVKESKQDESGMPNNRFLAERTGGTYSTLKVQPAELEDSGVYFCASSLEGGHKIATNEKLFFGSGTQLSVL.

The chain couples TRBV6-5 to TRBJ1-1, with D hard to call. The CDR3 is 15 amino acids. The V end lost 5 bases, the J end lost 2 bases, and 15 bases lay between the germline ends. Germline CDR1 is MNHEY and CDR2 is SVGAGI. As DNA, the CDR3 is TGTGCCAGCAGTCAGAACGTCCCGGGAAACACTGAAGCTTTCTTT. It codes for CASSQNVPGNTEAFF.